This is a list of T cell receptor beta chains from one sample in a study of blood T cell repertoires in COVID-19. Assay: immunoSEQ multiplex PCR; the TCRdb copy retains only in-frame clones and omits some. The sample yields tens of thousands of clones, about 90% seen once. Sequenced input: peripheral blood. These receptors were collected from a human donor in a cohort sampled during active COVID-19. The CDR3 runs from the conserved cysteine through the conserved F or W. D genes are given only for firm matches. Size is stated for part of the rows, as once, few or many counts, or as a class when the clone is expanded.

D,J,V,size,CDR3,DNA
.,TRBJ1-5,TRBV10-3,.,CAISEEGGSSNQPQHF,TGTGCCATCAGTGAAGAGGGTGGATCTAGCAATCAGCCCCAGCATTTT
.,TRBJ1-1,TRBV3-1/TRBV3-2,.,CASSPGFRGTEAFF,TGTGCCAGCAGCCCCGGTTTTAGGGGCACTGAAGCTTTCTTT
TRBD1,TRBJ2-7,TRBV7-2,.,CASSVPGQGVYEQYF,TGTGCCAGCAGCGTGCCGGGACAGGGGGTCTACGAGCAGTACTTC
TRBD1,TRBJ2-5,TRBV5-1,.,CASSLALGQGWAKETQYF,TGCGCCAGCAGCTTGGCTCTGGGACAGGGTTGGGCGAAAGAGACCCAGTACTTC
.,TRBJ2-5,TRBV7-9,few,CATRRGEETQYF,TGTGCCACCCGGCGCGGAGAAGAGACCCAGTACTTC
.,TRBJ2-7,TRBV6-2/TRBV6-3,.,CASSTPGEQYF,TGTGCCAGCAGTACCCCGGGGGAGCAGTACTTC
.,TRBJ1-2,TRBV6-2/TRBV6-3,.,CASSYVGLSYGYTF,TGTGCCAGCAGTTACGTAGGACTGAGCTATGGCTACACCTTC
.,TRBJ1-2,TRBV6-6,.,CASSPGAGTAAEGYTF,TGTGCCAGCAGTCCGGGAGCGGGGACCGCGGCGGAAGGCTACACCTTC
TRBD1,TRBJ2-2,TRBV6-2/TRBV6-3,.,CASSHRQGAMGGELFF,TGTGCCAGCAGCCATCGGCAGGGGGCAATGGGCGGGGAGCTGTTTTTT
TRBD1,TRBJ1-6,TRBV18,.,CASSGGGGNSPLHF,TGTGCCAGCTCAGGAGGGGGCGGGAATTCACCCCTCCACTTT
TRBD1,TRBJ1-5,TRBV5-8,.,CASSQDRGNQPQHF,TGTGCCAGCAGCCAGGACAGGGGCAATCAGCCCCAGCATTTT
TRBD1,TRBJ1-4,TRBV6-5,.,CASSRDREGGKLFF,TGTGCCAGCAGCAGGGACAGGGAGGGGGGAAAACTGTTTTTT
TRBD1,TRBJ1-2,TRBV7-3,once,CASSPGQGGYGYTF,TGTGCCAGCAGCCCGGGACAGGGGGGCTATGGCTACACCTTC
.,TRBJ2-1,TRBV4-3,.,CASSQGTVGTPKGNEQFF,TGCGCCAGCAGCCAAGGGACAGTTGGGACACCCAAGGGCAATGAGCAGTTCTTC
TRBD2,TRBJ2-5,TRBV25-1,.,CASSRTSGGLETQYF,TGTGCCAGCAGTAGGACTAGCGGGGGGTTAGAGACCCAGTACTTC
.,TRBJ2-3,TRBV4-3,.,CASGAGFTSTDTQYF,TGCGCCAGCGGTGCGGGGTTCACTAGCACAGATACGCAGTATTTT
.,TRBJ2-5,TRBV21-1,.,CASSTEGRPEKETQYF,TGTGCCAGCAGCACCGAGGGCAGACCAGAAAAAGAGACCCAGTACTTC
TRBD2,TRBJ2-1,TRBV7-3,.,CASSPRLAGASEQFF,TGTGCCAGCAGCCCCCGACTAGCGGGTGCCTCTGAGCAGTTCTTC
TRBD1,TRBJ2-1,TRBV5-1,.,CASSPADRSRGNEQFF,TGCGCCAGCAGCCCGGCGGACAGGTCACGGGGCAATGAGCAGTTCTTC
.,TRBJ2-2,TRBV18,.,CASSPRTVTGELFF,TGTGCCAGCTCACCACGTACGGTTACCGGGGAGCTGTTTTTT
.,TRBJ2-3,TRBV5-6,.,CASSFRGVRDTQYF,TGTGCCAGCAGCTTCAGGGGCGTGAGGGATACGCAGTATTTT
.,TRBJ2-3,TRBV6-6,.,CASSFNSGFGTDTQYF,TGTGCCAGCAGTTTCAATAGCGGATTCGGCACAGATACGCAGTATTTT
TRBD1,TRBJ1-5,TRBV6-5,few,CASSADRARNQPQHF,TGTGCCAGCAGCGCAGACAGGGCGAGGAATCAGCCCCAGCATTTT